Each of the 12 T cell receptor beta chains below was sequenced from the same sample in a study of T cells after posttransplantation cyclophosphamide (dated by TCRdb to 2016 to 2018). The library came from the immunoSEQ multiplex PCR assay. The clones in this table, taken by TCRdb from immuneACCESS, are in-frame only. Not every clone is retained; where verified, under half of the shortfall comes from an unresolved V gene, and the cause of the rest is unknown. The sample records roughly 2,200 clones, approximately 68% of which are singletons. Approximately 21% of the sample is taken by the ten largest. The treatment or condition label on this specimen signifies: high-dose cyclophosphamide on days +3 and +4 as single-agent GVHD prophylaxis. PTCy patients received busulfan and fludarabine conditioning, a related or unrelated marrow graft, and cyclophosphamide on days +3 and +4. Material: PBMCs, obtained after allogeneic stem cell transplant with posttransplant cyclophosphamide. The source is a male patient over 55 who received an allogeneic stem cell transplant from a related donor and was CMV-positive. After a transplant, the graft donor may have provided part of the T cells.

This chain uses TRBV6-5 with TRBJ1-2; tentatively, D is TRBD1 (5 bases). This CDR3 is 12 amino acids long. V was clipped by 2 bases and J by 9 bases, with 10 bases between them. Germline-derived CDR1 and CDR2 are MNHEY and SVGAGI. The CDR3 region is CASSYGGGSYTF. CDR3 bases: TGTGCCAGCAGTTACGGCGGGGGAAGCTACACCTTC.

The V gene is TRBV11-3, the J gene TRBJ1-6; D is undetermined. Germline V gene lookup returns CDR1 SGHNT and CDR2 YENEEA. This CDR3 spans 16 amino acids. V lost 5 bases to trimming and J lost 1 base, with 12 bases between them. In nucleotides, the CDR3 is TGTGCCAGCAGCCTAAGGTCGGGATCCTATAATTCACCCCTCCACTTT. Translating it yields CASSLRSGSYNSPLHF.

The chain links TRBV11-2 to TRBJ2-2, with 7 bases fitting TRBD2. This CDR3 is 16 amino acids long. Trimming at V came to 3 bases and at J to 5 bases, leaving 9 bases not matched to a gene. Germline assignment: CDR1 SGHAT and CDR2 FQNNGV. CDR3 in DNA: TGTGCCAGCAGCTTCAGCGGAGGAGCGGGAACCGGGGAGCTGTTTTTT. Translating gives CASSFSGGAGTGELFF.

The chain combines TRBV5-6 with TRBJ2-7; D is uncertain. The CDR3 is 13 residues long. V lost 0 bases to trimming and J lost 5 bases, with 9 bases between them. Germline loops: CDR1 SGHDT, CDR2 YYEEEE. The CDR3 DNA sequence: TGTGCCAGCAGCTTGGTATCTAGTAACGAGCAGTACTTC. Its protein is CASSLVSSNEQYF.

The sample holds a few counts of this clone. The V gene is TRBV7-6, the J gene TRBJ1-3; maybe TRBD1 (6 bases). The CDR3 covers 15 residues. V lost 6 bases, J lost 2 bases, and 14 bases lay in between. The germline CDR1 and CDR2 sequences are SGHVS and FNYEAQ. The CDR3 region has the DNA TGTGCCAGCAGACTCGACAGGAACGCTGGAAACACCATATATTTT. Protein sequence: CASRLDRNAGNTIYF.

The rearrangement joins TRBV10-3 to TRBJ2-7, with 13 bases that match TRBD2. V gave up 11 bases and J gave up 6 bases; unmatched junction bases: 19. The CDR3 has 17 amino acids. In germline, CDR1 is ENHRY, CDR2 SYGVKD. This chain's CDR3 is CASRGTSGRAGSGEQYF. The CDR3 coding sequence is TGTGCCTCCAGGGGAACTAGCGGGAGGGCCGGGTCGGGCGAGCAGTACTTC.

The chain combines TRBV7-6 with TRBJ1-1; no reliable D call. V was cut by 5 bases and J by 0 bases, with 13 bases left in between. Germline loops: CDR1 SGHVS, CDR2 FNYEAQ. This CDR3 has 15 amino acids. The CDR3: CASSPSGSLNTEAFF. CDR3 DNA: TGTGCCAGCAGCCCTAGCGGCAGTCTGAACACTGAAGCTTTCTTT.

The V and J genes are TRBV10-3 and TRBJ1-1; perhaps TRBD1 as D (6 bases). Trimming removed 6 bases from V and 1 base from J, with 12 bases in between. The CDR3 runs 14 residues. Germline lookup yields CDR1 ENHRY and CDR2 SYGVKD. The CDR3 sequence is CAIRRNRENTEAFF. In nucleotides, the CDR3 is TGTGCCATCAGACGGAACAGGGAGAACACTGAAGCTTTCTTT.

The chain employs TRBV15 and TRBJ2-7, with TRBD1 identical over 8 bases. Trimming took 5 bases from V and 7 from J; bases not matched to a gene: 13. Looked up from germline, CDR1 is LNHNV and CDR2 is YYDKDF (reference sequence). The CDR3 length is 15 residues. The CDR3 protein is CATSDGTGGPLEQYF. In DNA form, the CDR3 reads TGTGCCACCAGCGACGGGACAGGAGGTCCGCTAGAGCAGTACTTC.

The V gene is TRBV5-1, the J gene TRBJ2-3, with 16 bases fitting TRBD2. CDR1 SGHRS and CDR2 YFSETQ come from the germline V gene. The CDR3 extends over 18 amino acids. Losses at the gene ends were 2 bases for V and 3 bases for J; bases not matched to a gene: 6. CDR3 nucleotide sequence: TGCGCCAGCAGCTTTTGGGGGACTAGCGGGGGGGTGACAGATACGCAGTATTTT. Translation gives CASSFWGTSGGVTDTQYF.

This chain links TRBV6-1 with TRBJ2-7; TRBD2 matches 11 bases. This CDR3 comprises 14 residues. Germline V gene lookup returns CDR1 MNHNS and CDR2 SASEGT. The V segment lost 5 bases and the J segment 1 base; nucleotides outside the gene matches: 1. The CDR3 sequence: CASSRLAGSYEQYF. The CDR3 DNA sequence: TGTGCCAGCAGTAGACTAGCGGGGTCCTACGAGCAGTACTTC.

The chain combines TRBV5-1 with TRBJ2-6; D gene uncertain. Trimming removed 7 bases from V and 0 bases from J, with 14 bases in between. CDR3 length equals 16 residues. Germline V CDR1 and CDR2: SGHRS, YFSETQ. The CDR3 nucleotides read TGCGCCAGCCGAAAACTGGTGAGCTCTGGGGCCAACGTCCTGACTTTC. It specifies CASRKLVSSGANVLTF.